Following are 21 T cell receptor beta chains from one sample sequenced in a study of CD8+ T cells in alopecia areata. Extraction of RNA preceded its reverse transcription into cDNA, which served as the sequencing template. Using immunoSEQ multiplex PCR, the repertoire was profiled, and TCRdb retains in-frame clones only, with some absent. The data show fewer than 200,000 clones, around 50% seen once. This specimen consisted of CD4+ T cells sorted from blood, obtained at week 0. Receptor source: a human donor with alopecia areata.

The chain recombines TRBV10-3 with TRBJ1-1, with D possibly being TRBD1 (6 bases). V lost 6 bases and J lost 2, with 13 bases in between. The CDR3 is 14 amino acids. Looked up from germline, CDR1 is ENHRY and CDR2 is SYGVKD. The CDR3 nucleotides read TGTGCCATCAGGGCGACAGGTGACAACACTGAAGCTTTCTTT. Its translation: CAIRATGDNTEAFF.

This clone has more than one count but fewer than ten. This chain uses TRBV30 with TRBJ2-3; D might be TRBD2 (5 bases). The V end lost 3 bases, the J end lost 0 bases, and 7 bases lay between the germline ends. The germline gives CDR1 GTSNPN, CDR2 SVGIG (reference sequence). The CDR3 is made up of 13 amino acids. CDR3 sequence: CAWSGESTDTQYF. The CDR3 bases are TGTGCCTGGAGCGGGGAGAGCACAGATACGCAGTATTTT.

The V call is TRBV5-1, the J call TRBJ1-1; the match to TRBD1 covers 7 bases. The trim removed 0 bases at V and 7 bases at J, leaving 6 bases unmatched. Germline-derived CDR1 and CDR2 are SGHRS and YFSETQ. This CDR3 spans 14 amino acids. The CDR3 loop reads CASSLGQGTDEAFF. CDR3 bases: TGCGCCAGCAGCTTGGGGCAGGGGACAGATGAAGCTTTCTTT.

The CDR3: CASSITRFNQPQHF. The CDR3, as DNA: TGTGCCAGCAGTATTACAAGATTCAATCAGCCCCAGCATTTT. The chain joins TRBV27 to TRBJ1-5; D is undetermined. Looked up from germline, CDR1 is MNHEY and CDR2 is SMNVEV (reference sequence). Trimming took off 5 bases at V and 3 bases at J, with 11 bases between the two ends. There are 14 residues in the CDR3.

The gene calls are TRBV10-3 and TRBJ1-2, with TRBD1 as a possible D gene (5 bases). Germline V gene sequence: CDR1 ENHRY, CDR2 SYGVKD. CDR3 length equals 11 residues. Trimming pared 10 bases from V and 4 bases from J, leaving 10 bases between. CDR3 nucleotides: TGTGCCACCGGTGACAGCTATGGCTACACCTTC. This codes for CATGDSYGYTF.

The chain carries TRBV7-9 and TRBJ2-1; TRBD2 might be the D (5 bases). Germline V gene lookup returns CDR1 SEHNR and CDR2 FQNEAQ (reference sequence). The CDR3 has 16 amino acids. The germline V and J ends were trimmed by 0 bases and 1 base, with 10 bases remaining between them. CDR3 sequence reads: CASSLAGGVSYNEQFF. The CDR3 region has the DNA TGTGCCAGCAGCTTAGCCGGAGGTGTTTCCTACAATGAGCAGTTCTTC.

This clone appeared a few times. In nucleotides, the CDR3 is TGTGCCAGCAGTCCTAGCGGGGCCCCAGGGTTCTTC. Protein product: CASSPSGAPGFF. The rearrangement joins TRBV6-6 to TRBJ2-1, with 9 bases that match TRBD2. The CDR3 length is 12 residues. Trimming cost V 5 bases and J 15 bases; bases outside gene matches: 8. CDR1 and CDR2 from the germline V gene are MNHNY and SVGAGI (reference sequence).

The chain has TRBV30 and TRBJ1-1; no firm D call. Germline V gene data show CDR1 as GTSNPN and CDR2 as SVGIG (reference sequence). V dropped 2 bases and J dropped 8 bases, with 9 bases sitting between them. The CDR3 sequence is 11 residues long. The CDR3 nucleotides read TGTGCCTGGAGTCAGCGGGCCGAAGCTTTCTTT. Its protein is CAWSQRAEAFF.

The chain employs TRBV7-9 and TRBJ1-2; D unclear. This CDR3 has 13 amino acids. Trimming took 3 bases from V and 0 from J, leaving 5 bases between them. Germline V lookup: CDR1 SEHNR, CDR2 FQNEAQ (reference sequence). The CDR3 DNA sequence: TGTGCCAGCAGCTTGGAGACTAACTATGGCTACACCTTC. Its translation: CASSLETNYGYTF.

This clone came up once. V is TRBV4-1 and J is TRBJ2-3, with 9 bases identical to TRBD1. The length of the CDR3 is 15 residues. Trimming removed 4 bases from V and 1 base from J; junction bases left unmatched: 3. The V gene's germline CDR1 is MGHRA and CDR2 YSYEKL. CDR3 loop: CASSLDRGGTDTQYF. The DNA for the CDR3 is TGCGCCAGCAGCCTAGACAGGGGGGGCACAGATACGCAGTATTTT.

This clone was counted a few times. This CDR3 is CASSSVGGLEEQYF. For the CDR3, the DNA is TGCGCCAGCAGCTCCGTCGGTGGTTTGGAAGAGCAGTACTTC. This rearrangement joins TRBV5-1 to TRBJ2-7; D remains ambiguous. Trimming left V 3 bases short and J 7 bases short, with 17 bases between. The germline V gene encodes CDR1 SGHRS and CDR2 YFSETQ. The CDR3 has 14 amino acids.

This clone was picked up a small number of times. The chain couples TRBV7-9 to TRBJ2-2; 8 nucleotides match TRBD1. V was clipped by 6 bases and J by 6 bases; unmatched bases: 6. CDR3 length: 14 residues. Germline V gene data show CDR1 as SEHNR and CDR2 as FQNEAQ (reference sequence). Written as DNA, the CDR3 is TGTGCCAGCAGGTCGCAGGGGGCGCCCGGGGAGCTGTTTTTT. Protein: CASRSQGAPGELFF.

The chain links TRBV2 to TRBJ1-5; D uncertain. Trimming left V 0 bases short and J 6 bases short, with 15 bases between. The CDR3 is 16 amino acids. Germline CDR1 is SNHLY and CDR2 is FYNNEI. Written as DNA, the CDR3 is TGTGCCAGCAGTGAAGCCCCCCGGTTAGGAGGTCAGCCCCAGCATTTT. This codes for CASSEAPRLGGQPQHF. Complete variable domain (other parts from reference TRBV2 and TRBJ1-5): EPEVTQTPSHQVTQMGQEVILRCVPISNHLYFYWYRQILGQKVEFLVSFYNNEISEKSEIFDDQFSVERPDGSNFTLKIRSTKLEDSAMYFCASSEAPRLGGQPQHFGDGTRLSIL.

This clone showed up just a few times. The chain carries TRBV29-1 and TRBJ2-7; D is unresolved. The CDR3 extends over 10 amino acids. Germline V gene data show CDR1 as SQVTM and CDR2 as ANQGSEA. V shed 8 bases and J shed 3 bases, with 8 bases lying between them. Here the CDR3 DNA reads TGCAGCCCCACGAACTACGAGCAGTACTTC. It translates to CSPTNYEQYF.

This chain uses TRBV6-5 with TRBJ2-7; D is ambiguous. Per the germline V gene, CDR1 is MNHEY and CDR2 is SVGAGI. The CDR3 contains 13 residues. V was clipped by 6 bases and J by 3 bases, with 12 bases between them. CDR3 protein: CASRSKRYYEQYF. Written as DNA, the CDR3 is TGTGCCAGCAGAAGCAAAAGATACTACGAGCAGTACTTC.

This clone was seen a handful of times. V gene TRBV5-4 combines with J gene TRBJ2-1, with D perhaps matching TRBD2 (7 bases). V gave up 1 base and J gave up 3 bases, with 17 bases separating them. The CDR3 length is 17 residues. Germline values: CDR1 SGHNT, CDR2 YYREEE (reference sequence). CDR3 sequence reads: CASSLPRGGGLYNEQFF. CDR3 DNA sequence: TGTGCCAGCAGCTTGCCACGAGGGGGGGGCCTCTACAATGAGCAGTTCTTC.

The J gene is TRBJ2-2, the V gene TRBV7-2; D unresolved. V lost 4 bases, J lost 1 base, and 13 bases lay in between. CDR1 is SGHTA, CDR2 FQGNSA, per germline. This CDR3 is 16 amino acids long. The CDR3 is CASSSLGVWNTGELFF. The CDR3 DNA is TGTGCCAGCAGCTCCCTCGGTGTCTGGAACACCGGGGAGCTGTTTTTT.

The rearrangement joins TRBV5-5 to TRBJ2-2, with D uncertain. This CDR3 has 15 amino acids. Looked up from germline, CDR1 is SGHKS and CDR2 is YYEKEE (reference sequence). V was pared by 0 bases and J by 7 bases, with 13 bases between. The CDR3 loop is CASSLVALQGGELFF. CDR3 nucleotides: TGTGCCAGCAGCTTGGTGGCCCTCCAAGGCGGGGAGCTGTTTTTT.

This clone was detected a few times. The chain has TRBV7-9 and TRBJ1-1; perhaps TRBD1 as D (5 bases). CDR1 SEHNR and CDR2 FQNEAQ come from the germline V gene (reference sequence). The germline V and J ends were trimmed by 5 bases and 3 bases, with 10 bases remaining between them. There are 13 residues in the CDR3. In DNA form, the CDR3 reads TGTGCCAGCAGCCCCCAGGGTTACACTGAAGCTTTCTTT. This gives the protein CASSPQGYTEAFF.

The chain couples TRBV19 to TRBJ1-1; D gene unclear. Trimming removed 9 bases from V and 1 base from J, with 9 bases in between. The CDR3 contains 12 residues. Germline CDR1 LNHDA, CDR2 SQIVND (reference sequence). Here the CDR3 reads CASRTQNTEAFF. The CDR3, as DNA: TGTGCCAGCCGGACGCAGAACACTGAAGCTTTCTTT.

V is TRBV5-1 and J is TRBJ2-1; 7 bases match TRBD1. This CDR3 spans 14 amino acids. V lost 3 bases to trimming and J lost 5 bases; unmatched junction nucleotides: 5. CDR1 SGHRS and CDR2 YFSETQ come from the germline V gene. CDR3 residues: CASSSTGNNNEQFF. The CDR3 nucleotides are TGCGCCAGCAGCTCGACAGGGAACAACAATGAGCAGTTCTTC.